The clone carrying this TCR beta chain showed up just a few times. Its target is unknown. The data belong to a study of CD8 T cells in ankylosing spondylitis. Study-wide points: Blood of patients with ankylosing spondylitis appeared to be characterized by a TCR beta motif of roughly eight highly homologous variants.

TCRdb re-called the 5' RACE reads through MiXCR, storing one row per CDR3 protein. The data contain about 750,000 distinct CDR3 sequences, over 15% of them seen just once; the ten biggest clones take up around 19%. This sequence was found in a male donor with ankylosing spondylitis. Specimen: blood, either unsorted or a sorted T cell fraction (not recorded which).

CDR3 sequence reads: CASSFDRGLGNTIYF. As DNA, the CDR3 is TGTGCCAGCAGCTTCGACAGGGGGCTTGGAAACACCATATATTTT. V and J are TRBV7-6 and TRBJ1-3; 10 bases are a match to TRBD1. Trimming took 3 bases from V and 3 from J; bases not matched to a gene: 2. The length of the CDR3 is 15 residues. The V gene's germline CDR1 is SGHVS and CDR2 FNYEAQ.